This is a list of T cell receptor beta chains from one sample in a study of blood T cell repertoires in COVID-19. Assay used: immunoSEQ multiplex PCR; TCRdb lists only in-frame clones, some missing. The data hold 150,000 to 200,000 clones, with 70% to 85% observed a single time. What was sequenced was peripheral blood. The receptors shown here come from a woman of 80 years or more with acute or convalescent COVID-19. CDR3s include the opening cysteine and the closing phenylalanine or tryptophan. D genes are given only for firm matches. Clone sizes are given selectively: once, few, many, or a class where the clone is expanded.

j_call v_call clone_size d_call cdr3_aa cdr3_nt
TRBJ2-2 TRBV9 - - CASSVVPGFTGELFF TGTGCCAGCAGCGTAGTGCCAGGGTTCACCGGGGAGCTGTTTTTT
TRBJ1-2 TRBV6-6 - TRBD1 CASRTPDRGSGYTF TGTGCCAGCAGAACCCCGGACAGGGGCAGTGGCTACACCTTC
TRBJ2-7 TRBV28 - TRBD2 CASRTSGSYEQYF TGTGCCAGCAGAACTAGCGGATCCTACGAGCAGTACTTC
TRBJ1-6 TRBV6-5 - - CASSLAGLYNSPLHF TGTGCCAGCAGCCTAGCGGGCCTTTATAATTCACCCCTCCACTTT
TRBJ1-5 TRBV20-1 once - CSASYDTNQPQHF TGCAGTGCTAGTTATGACACCAATCAGCCCCAGCATTTT
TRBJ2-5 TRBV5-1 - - CASSIGQIQETQYF TGCGCCAGCAGCATAGGACAGATCCAAGAGACCCAGTACTTC
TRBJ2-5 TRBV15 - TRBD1 CATSREAGGLEETQYF TGTGCCACCAGCAGAGAGGCAGGGGGCCTGGAAGAGACCCAGTACTTC
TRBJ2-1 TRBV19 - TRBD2 CASSSSGRMSYNEQFF TGTGCCAGTAGTTCTAGCGGGAGAATGTCCTACAATGAGCAGTTCTTC
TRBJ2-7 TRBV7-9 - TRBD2 CASSSSGRYEQYF TGTGCCAGCAGCTCGAGCGGGAGGTACGAGCAGTACTTC
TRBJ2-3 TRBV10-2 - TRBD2 CASSELAGGPDTDTQYF TGCGCCAGCAGTGAACTAGCGGGAGGGCCGGACACAGATACGCAGTATTTT
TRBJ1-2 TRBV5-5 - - CASSLGPGQNYGYTF TGTGCCAGCAGCTTGGGCCCCGGACAGAACTATGGCTACACCTTC
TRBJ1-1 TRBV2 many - CASKSFSDTEAFF TGTGCCAGCAAGAGTTTTTCGGACACTGAAGCTTTCTTT
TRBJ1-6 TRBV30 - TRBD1 CAWSVPRTGGNSPLHF TGTGCCTGGAGTGTACCCCGGACAGGGGGGAATTCACCCCTCCACTTT
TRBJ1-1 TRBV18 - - CASSYYGAALGDTEAFF TGTGCCAGCTCATATTATGGGGCAGCCCTTGGGGACACTGAAGCTTTCTTT
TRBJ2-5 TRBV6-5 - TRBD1 CASIQTLGGVETQYF TGTGCCAGCATACAAACCTTAGGGGGCGTGGAGACCCAGTACTTC
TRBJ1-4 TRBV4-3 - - CASSQDGATNEKLFF TGCGCCAGCAGCCAAGACGGGGCAACTAATGAAAAACTGTTTTTT
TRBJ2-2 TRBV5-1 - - CASSLRRGNTGELFF TGCGCCAGCAGCTTGAGGAGGGGAAACACCGGGGAGCTGTTTTTT
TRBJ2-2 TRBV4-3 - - CASSQEPASNTGELFF TGCGCCAGCAGCCAAGAACCAGCGTCGAACACCGGGGAGCTGTTTTTT
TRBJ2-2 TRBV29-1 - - CSVEDWRDETGELFF TGCAGCGTTGAAGATTGGCGGGATGAGACCGGGGAGCTGTTTTTT
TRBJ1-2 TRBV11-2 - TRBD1 CASSLSARGVYGYTF TGTGCCAGCAGCTTATCGGCCAGGGGGGTCTATGGCTACACCTTC
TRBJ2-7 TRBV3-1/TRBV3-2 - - CASSHGLTTYEQYF TGTGCCAGCAGCCACGGACTTACTACCTACGAGCAGTACTTC
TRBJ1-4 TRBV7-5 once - CVRSLVPERLFF TGTGTCAGAAGCTTAGTCCCGGAGAGACTGTTTTTT
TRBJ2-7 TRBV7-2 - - CASGRGGGNSYEQYF TGTGCCAGCGGGAGGGGAGGGGGGAACTCCTACGAGCAGTACTTC
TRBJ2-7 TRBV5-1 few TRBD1 CASSPTGPRGEQYF TGCGCCAGCTCTCCGACAGGGCCTCGTGGGGAGCAGTACTTC
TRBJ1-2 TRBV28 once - CASIHGDNANYGYTF TGTGCCAGCATCCACGGGGACAATGCTAACTATGGCTACACCTTC
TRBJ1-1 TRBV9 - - CASSVGYISTARAFF TGTGCCAGCAGCGTAGGTTACATTTCGACCGCTAGAGCTTTCTTT
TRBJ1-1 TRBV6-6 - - CASMRGGHTEAFF TGTGCCAGTATGAGGGGAGGGCACACTGAAGCTTTCTTT
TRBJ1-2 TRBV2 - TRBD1 CASSETGNYGYTF TGTGCCAGCAGTGAGACAGGGAACTATGGCTACACCTTC
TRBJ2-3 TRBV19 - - CASSIRGLGDTQYF TGTGCCAGTAGTATTAGAGGGTTGGGAGATACGCAGTATTTT
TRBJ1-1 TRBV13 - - CASSLYNRLGNTEAFF TGTGCCAGCAGCTTGTATAACAGGTTGGGGAACACTGAAGCTTTCTTT
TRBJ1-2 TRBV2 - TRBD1 CASKTGENYGYTF TGTGCCAGCAAAACAGGGGAAAACTATGGCTACACCTTC
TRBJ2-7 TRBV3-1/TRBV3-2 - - CASSQTPGSAYEQYF TGTGCCAGCAGCCAGACCCCGGGATCGGCCTACGAGCAGTACTTC
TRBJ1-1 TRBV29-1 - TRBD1 CSGRRGHNTEAFF TGCAGCGGACGGAGGGGGCATAACACTGAAGCTTTCTTT
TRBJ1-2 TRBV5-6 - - CASSLVAAPGWYGYTF TGTGCCAGCAGCTTGGTGGCTGCCCCAGGGTGGTATGGCTACACCTTC
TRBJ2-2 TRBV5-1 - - CASSPDTNTGELFF TGCGCCAGCAGCCCGGACACTAACACCGGGGAGCTGTTTTTT